These 12 T cell receptor beta chains share one sample of origin, sequenced in a study of blood T cell repertoires in COVID-19. Method: immunoSEQ multiplex PCR; TCRdb's copy keeps in-frame clones and lacks some. The sample carries around 250,000 clones, approximately 82% recorded once. Input material: PBMCs or T cells enriched from blood (not recorded which). The source of these receptors is a man between 35 and 55 years old who had recovered from COVID-19.

The V and J genes are TRBV28 and TRBJ2-3; TRBD2 matches at 10 bases. Germline V gives CDR1 MDHEN, CDR2 SYDVKM. This CDR3 has 17 amino acids. V trimming: 4 bases; J trimming: 2 bases; junction bases outside the gene matches: 9. This CDR3 reads CASSSAGTSAFTDTQYF. The CDR3 DNA sequence: TGTGCCAGCAGTTCGGCCGGGACTAGCGCTTTCACAGATACGCAGTATTTT.

The chain has TRBV7-2 and TRBJ2-7, with 7 bases that match TRBD1. The CDR3 consists of 17 residues. Germline assignment: CDR1 SGHTA and CDR2 FQGNSA. V shed 4 bases, J shed 2 bases, and the junction held 14 bases outside the gene matches. The CDR3 here is CASSSRGWTGAPYEQYF. DNA of the CDR3: TGTGCCAGCAGCTCCAGGGGGTGGACAGGAGCTCCCTACGAGCAGTACTTC.

This clone was seen just once. The rearrangement links TRBV5-5 to TRBJ2-1; maybe TRBD1 (5 bases). The V and J ends lost 4 bases and 5 bases respectively, with 19 bases between them. Germline loops: CDR1 SGHKS, CDR2 YYEKEE (reference sequence). The CDR3 loop spans 16 amino acids. The CDR3 spells CASSPRVAVANNEQFF. The CDR3, as DNA: TGTGCCAGCAGCCCCAGGGTGGCCGTGGCAAACAATGAGCAGTTCTTC.

The chain couples TRBV7-8 to TRBJ1-1; the D is unclear. CDR1 is SGHVS and CDR2 is FQNEAQ in the germline V gene. Trimming took off 4 bases at V and 11 bases at J, with 8 bases between the two ends. This CDR3 has 10 amino acids. The DNA for the CDR3 is TGTGCCAGCAGCTCGTCGGTCGCTTTCTTT. Amino acids: CASSSSVAFF.

The rearrangement uses TRBV9 and TRBJ2-1; 8 bases are shared with TRBD2. Germline trimming cut 4 bases from V and 10 bases from J; bases unmatched to any gene: 10. Germline loops: CDR1 SGDLS, CDR2 YYNGEE. The CDR3 spans 14 residues. The CDR3 reads CASSPSTSGPEQFF. CDR3 nucleotide sequence: TGTGCCAGCAGCCCCTCTACTAGCGGCCCCGAGCAGTTCTTC.

The CDR3 loop is CASSPGQGTYEQYF. CDR3 sequence (DNA): TGTGCCAGCAGCCCGGGACAGGGCACCTACGAGCAGTACTTC. V and J are TRBV7-3 and TRBJ2-7; 9 bases are a match to TRBD1. The CDR3 extends over 14 amino acids. Germline V gives CDR1 SGHTA, CDR2 FQGTGA. V dropped 5 bases and J dropped 2; count of bases not matched to a gene: 4.

This chain uses TRBV27 with TRBJ1-4, with D unresolved. CDR3 length: 12 amino acids. V gave up 6 bases and J gave up 8 bases, with 10 bases separating them. From germline, CDR1 is MNHEY and CDR2 SMNVEV (reference sequence). The CDR3 reads CASRGSEEKLFF. The CDR3 nucleotides are TGTGCCAGCAGGGGTTCGGAGGAAAAACTGTTTTTT. The full variable domain, rest sourced from reference TRBV27 and TRBJ1-4, is EAQVTQNPRYLITVTGKKLTVTCSQNMNHEYMSWYRQDPGLGLRQIYYSMNVEVTDKGDVPEGYKVSRKEKRNFPLILESPSPNQTSLYFCASRGSEEKLFFGSGTQLSVL.

The chain links TRBV11-2 to TRBJ2-1, with 11 bases identical to TRBD1. This CDR3 is 14 amino acids long. CDR1 is SGHAT, CDR2 FQNNGV, per germline. V shed 5 bases and J 5 bases; nucleotides not matched to a gene: 2. CDR3 sequence: CASSEDRGHNEQFF. CDR3 DNA sequence: TGTGCCAGCAGCGAGGACAGGGGGCACAATGAGCAGTTCTTC.

The V call is TRBV5-4, the J call TRBJ1-1; D may be TRBD1 (6 bases). V lost 5 bases to trimming and J lost 5 bases, with 13 bases between them. The CDR3 runs to 13 residues. Per germline, CDR1 SGHNT and CDR2 YYREEE (reference sequence). Written as DNA, the CDR3 is TGTGCCAGCAGGGCAGGGGAGGGTACTGAAGCTTTCTTT. Encoded protein: CASRAGEGTEAFF.

The gene calls are TRBV13 and TRBJ2-1; 8 positions agree with TRBD2. Germline loops: CDR1 PRHDT, CDR2 FYEKMQ (reference sequence). The CDR3 runs 14 residues. The ends lost 11 bases at V and 5 bases at J; junction bases unmatched: 11. CDR3 sequence (DNA): TGTGCCGCCGAACACCGGGGGGGCGACAATGAGCAGTTCTTC. Amino acid sequence: CAAEHRGGDNEQFF.

The rearrangement joins TRBV7-3 to TRBJ2-1; TRBD2 aligns across 11 bases. V was clipped by 5 bases and J by 4 bases; unmatched bases: 4. CDR1 SGHTA and CDR2 FQGTGA come from the germline V gene. CDR3 size: 15 residues. CDR3 in amino acids: CASSMGLAAYNEQFF. The CDR3 DNA is TGTGCCAGCAGCATGGGACTAGCGGCGTACAATGAGCAGTTCTTC.

The rearrangement uses TRBV4-2 and TRBJ2-7; a weak D match, TRBD1 (5 bases). CDR1 is LGHNA and CDR2 is YNFKEQ in the germline V gene. V lost 0 bases, J lost 0 bases, and 9 bases lay in between. CDR3 size: 15 residues. CDR3 sequence reads: CASSQDQGSSYEQYF. The CDR3 DNA reads as TGTGCCAGCAGCCAAGATCAGGGAAGCTCCTACGAGCAGTACTTC.